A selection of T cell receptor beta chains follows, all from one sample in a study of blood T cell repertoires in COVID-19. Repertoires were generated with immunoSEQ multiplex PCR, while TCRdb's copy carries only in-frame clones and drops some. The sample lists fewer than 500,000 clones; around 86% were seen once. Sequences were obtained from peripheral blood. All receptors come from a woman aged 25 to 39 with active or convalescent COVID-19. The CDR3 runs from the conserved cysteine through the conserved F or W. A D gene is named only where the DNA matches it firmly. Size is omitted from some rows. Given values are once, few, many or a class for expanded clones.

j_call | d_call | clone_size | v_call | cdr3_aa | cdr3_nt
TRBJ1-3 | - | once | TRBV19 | CASSIDGYSGNTIYF | TGTGCCAGTAGTATTGACGGGTATTCTGGAAACACCATATATTTT
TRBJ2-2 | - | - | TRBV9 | CASSVGSRSRPDRPTGTGELFF | TGTGCCAGCAGCGTAGGTTCGAGGAGTCGCCCCGACCGCCCTACAGGGACCGGGGAGCTGTTTTTT
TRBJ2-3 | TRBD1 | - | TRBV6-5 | CASSYQTGGTDTQYF | TGTGCCAGCAGCTATCAGACAGGGGGCACAGATACGCAGTATTTT
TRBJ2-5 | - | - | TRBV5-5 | CASSLSGTQETQYF | TGTGCCAGCAGCTTGTCAGGCACCCAAGAGACCCAGTACTTC
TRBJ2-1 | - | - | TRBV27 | CASRELQGLAYNEQFF | TGTGCCAGCCGAGAATTACAGGGATTAGCCTACAATGAGCAGTTCTTC
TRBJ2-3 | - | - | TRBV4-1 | CASSAPGGDTDTQYF | TGCGCCAGCAGCGCCCCTGGAGGGGACACAGATACGCAGTATTTT
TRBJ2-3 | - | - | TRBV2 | CASLDFADTQYF | TGTGCCAGCTTAGATTTCGCAGATACGCAGTATTTT
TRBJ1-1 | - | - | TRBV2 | CASSDQGPNTEAFF | TGTGCCAGCAGTGATCAGGGCCCGAACACTGAAGCTTTCTTT
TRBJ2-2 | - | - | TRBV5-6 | CASSTGRTGELFF | TGTGCCAGCAGCACAGGTAGGACCGGGGAGCTGTTTTTT
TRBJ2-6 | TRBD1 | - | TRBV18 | CASSNTGATGANVLTF | TGTGCCAGCTCCAATACAGGGGCAACTGGGGCCAACGTCCTGACTTTC
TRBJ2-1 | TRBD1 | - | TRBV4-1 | CASSPDRYSYNEQFF | TGCGCCAGCAGCCCGGACAGGTACTCCTACAATGAGCAGTTCTTC
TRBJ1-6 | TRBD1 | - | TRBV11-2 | CASSLGQGGNSPLHF | TGTGCCAGCAGCTTGGGACAGGGTGGGAATTCACCCCTCCACTTT
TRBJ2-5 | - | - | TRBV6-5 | CASRSDRESQETQYF | TGTGCCAGCAGATCAGACCGGGAGTCCCAAGAGACCCAGTACTTC
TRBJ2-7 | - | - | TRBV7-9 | CASSLAPGVDTYEQYF | TGTGCCAGCAGCTTAGCGCCAGGGGTAGATACCTACGAGCAGTACTTC
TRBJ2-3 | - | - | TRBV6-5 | CASSRTGIAQYF | TGTGCCAGCAGTAGAACAGGGATTGCGCAGTATTTT